The 10 T cell receptor beta chains below come from one sample, sequenced in a study of T cell responses to AZD1222 COVID-19 vaccine. TCRdb's copy holds only in-frame clones and misses some; the assay was immunoSEQ multiplex PCR. This sample has around 140,000 clones, with roughly 92% found just once. Sequences were derived from peripheral blood, sampled on day 0 of AZD1222 vaccination. Receptors were obtained from an adult in good health.

The V gene is TRBV5-1, the J gene TRBJ1-1; 9 positions agree with TRBD1. Germline V CDR1 and CDR2: SGHRS, YFSETQ. V trimming: 4 bases; J trimming: 5 bases; junction bases outside the gene matches: 6. The CDR3 length is 14 residues. The CDR3 reads CASSPTGGGTEAFF. The CDR3 coding sequence is TGCGCCAGCAGCCCGACAGGGGGAGGGACTGAAGCTTTCTTT. Looking up the rest from reference TRBV5-1 and TRBJ1-1 gives the full variable domain: KAGVTQTPRYLIKTRGQQVTLSCSPISGHRSVSWYQQTPGQGLQFLFEYFSETQRNKGNFPGRFSGRQFSNSRSEMNVSTLELGDSALYLCASSPTGGGTEAFFGQGTRLTVV.

The chain couples TRBV4-2 to TRBJ2-7; 7 bases map to TRBD2. Trimming took 1 base from V and 3 from J; bases not matched to a gene: 12. Per the germline V gene, CDR1 is LGHNA and CDR2 is YNFKEQ. The CDR3 loop spans 17 amino acids. The CDR3 loop reads CASSQALAASGLYEQYF. The CDR3 DNA reads TGTGCCAGCAGCCAAGCACTGGCCGCTAGCGGCCTCTACGAGCAGTACTTC.

The DNA of the CDR3 is TGTGCCAGCAGCTTAGAGCGCGGGAGGGGGTCTGGGGCCAACGTCCTGACTTTC. This gives the protein CASSLERGRGSGANVLTF. V is TRBV4-2 and J is TRBJ2-6; 9 bases fit TRBD2. The junction had 9 bases not matched to a gene; V was cut back by 5 bases and J by 1 base. Germline CDR1 and CDR2: LGHNA and YNFKEQ. This CDR3 contains 18 residues.

The chain joins TRBV3-1 (or the pseudogene TRBV3-2) to TRBJ1-5; no firm D call. V gave up 1 base and J gave up 0 bases, with 4 bases separating them. Germline values: CDR1 LGHDT, CDR2 YNNKEL (reference sequence). CDR3 length equals 14 residues. CDR3 nucleotide sequence: TGTGCCAGCAGCCAAGTCCTTAGCAATCAGCCCCAGCATTTT. This gives the protein CASSQVLSNQPQHF.

The V gene is TRBV19, the J gene TRBJ1-5; D call uncertain. V lost 5 bases and J lost 15, with 20 bases in between. The CDR3 length is 13 residues. CDR1 LNHDA and CDR2 SQIVND come from the germline V gene (reference sequence). Here the CDR3 DNA reads TGTGCCAGTAGTTTCCGGACTGATCTCCCTGGGCATTTT. Its translation is CASSFRTDLPGHF.

This chain uses TRBV6-5 with TRBJ2-7; 8 bases agree with TRBD1. The CDR3 loop spans 14 amino acids. Germline assignment: CDR1 MNHEY and CDR2 SVGAGI. The V gene end was trimmed by 7 bases and the J gene end by 0 bases; junction bases not matched to a gene: 5. In DNA form, the CDR3 reads TGTGCCAGCAAATGGACAGGGAGCTCCTACGAGCAGTACTTC. It codes for CASKWTGSSYEQYF.

J is TRBJ2-7 and V is TRBV10-1, with 7 positions matching TRBD2. Germline V gene sequence: CDR1 WNHNN, CDR2 SYGVQD (reference sequence). Trimming at V came to 0 bases and at J to 2 bases, leaving 13 bases not matched to a gene. CDR3 length: 18 residues. The CDR3, as DNA: TGCGCCAGCAGTGAGTCGACTCGAGGCGGGAGCGCAACCTACGAGCAGTACTTC. As protein: CASSESTRGGSATYEQYF.

This clone was observed a few times. The V gene is TRBV27, the J gene TRBJ2-7; TRBD2 matches at 13 bases. The ends lost 6 bases at V and 4 bases at J; junction bases unmatched: 15. CDR3 size: 18 residues. The germline CDR1 and CDR2 sequences are MNHEY and SMNVEV (reference sequence). CDR3 DNA sequence: TGTGCCAGCAGCTCACTGGGGACTAGCGGGACTCGCGGGTACGAGCAGTACTTC. Translation: CASSSLGTSGTRGYEQYF.

J is TRBJ1-2 and V is TRBV4-1; TRBD1 aligns across 8 bases. Germline CDR1 is MGHRA and CDR2 is YSYEKL. This CDR3 comprises 17 residues. Germline trimming cut 4 bases from V and 8 bases from J; bases unmatched to any gene: 18. The CDR3 here is CASSPGGRGRTGWGYTF. CDR3 DNA: TGCGCCAGCAGCCCCGGGGGCAGGGGGCGAACAGGATGGGGCTACACCTTC.

The chain is built from TRBV5-4 and TRBJ1-3, with 9 positions matching TRBD1. The length of the CDR3 is 17 residues. Trimming took 4 bases from V and 2 from J; bases not matched to a gene: 10. Germline V gene lookup returns CDR1 SGHNT and CDR2 YYREEE (reference sequence). The CDR3 loop reads CASSRAPGTGTGNTIYF. CDR3 coding DNA: TGTGCCAGCAGCAGGGCCCCCGGGACAGGGACTGGAAACACCATATATTTT.